These 29 T cell receptor beta chains were all obtained from the same sample, sequenced in a study of identical twins. TCRdb used MiXCR to reprocess the 5' RACE reads, holding one entry per CDR3 protein. The sample contains around 280,000 distinct CDR3 sequences, 8% to 9% of which appear only once. Another study also made use of these data, one on yellow fever vaccine responses in identical twins.

Sequenced: memory (CD45RO+) T cells sorted from blood. Receptor source: a woman aged 18-29 years in good health.

This clonotype has only a few counts. The V call is TRBV13, the J call TRBJ1-1, with a tentative D call TRBD1 (5 bases). The germline V gene encodes CDR1 PRHDT and CDR2 FYEKMQ (reference sequence). V was trimmed by 4 bases and J by 7 bases, leaving 16 bases between them. The CDR3 loop spans 14 amino acids. This chain's CDR3 is CASSWGGGSGEAFF. CDR3 nucleotide sequence: TGTGCCAGCAGCTGGGGTGGGGGGTCAGGTGAAGCTTTCTTT.

The chain is built from TRBV7-9 and TRBJ2-7, with D tentatively TRBD1 or TRBD2 (5 bases each). CDR1 is SEHNR and CDR2 is FQNEAQ in the germline V gene (reference sequence). Trimming cost V 5 bases and J 7 bases, with 18 bases left between them. The CDR3 is 14 amino acids. The CDR3 protein is CASSLPGPRREQYF. CDR3 bases: TGTGCCAGCAGCCTCCCGGGACCTCGGAGGGAGCAGTACTTC.

The V and J genes are TRBV7-2 and TRBJ2-7, with D uncertain. This CDR3 region has 14 residues. V was shortened by 0 bases and J by 0 bases, with 6 bases between the two germline ends. Per germline, CDR1 SGHTA and CDR2 FQGNSA. CDR3 protein: CASSLAYDSYEQYF. DNA of the CDR3: TGTGCCAGCAGCTTAGCCTACGACTCCTACGAGCAGTACTTC.

This clonotype was observed a handful of times. The rearrangement uses TRBV5-4 and TRBJ2-3, with TRBD2 matching 11 bases. The CDR3 runs 16 residues. J lost 1 base, V lost 4 bases, and 5 bases had no gene match. From germline, CDR1 is SGHNT and CDR2 YYREEE (reference sequence). CDR3 region: CASSPQTSGGTDTQYF. As DNA, the CDR3 is TGTGCCAGCAGCCCTCAGACTAGCGGGGGCACAGATACGCAGTATTTT.

This clonotype turned up a few times. The chain links TRBV6-4 to TRBJ2-3; D gene ambiguous. The CDR3 sequence is 11 residues long. Looked up from germline, CDR1 is MRHNA and CDR2 is SNTAGT. The V end lost 3 bases, the J end lost 9 bases, and 7 bases lay between the germline ends. The CDR3 coding sequence is TGTGCCAGCAGTGAGACTTTAACGCAGTATTTT. It translates to CASSETLTQYF.

DNA for the CDR3: TGTGCCAGCAGTTTAAGCAGGCTACGCGAGCAGTACTTC. Protein product: CASSLSRLREQYF. The V gene is TRBV27, the J gene TRBJ2-7; D is ambiguous. V shed 2 bases and J shed 6 bases, with 11 bases lying between them. The germline gives CDR1 MNHEY, CDR2 SMNVEV (reference sequence). CDR3 size: 13 residues.

This clonotype was seen only a few times. The chain joins TRBV19 to TRBJ1-1; a possible D gene is TRBD1 (6 bases). The V and J ends lost 5 bases and 1 base respectively, with 11 bases between them. Germline values: CDR1 LNHDA, CDR2 SQIVND (reference sequence). CDR3 length: 14 amino acids. DNA for the CDR3: TGTGCCAGTAGTCTTATACAGGGGAACACTGAAGCTTTCTTT. Amino acid sequence: CASSLIQGNTEAFF.

The table lists this clonotype with many counts. The V gene is TRBV14, the J gene TRBJ2-1; 12 nucleotides match TRBD2. The V gene end was trimmed by 2 bases and the J gene end by 9 bases; junction bases not matched to a gene: 11. Looked up from germline, CDR1 is SGHDN and CDR2 is FVKESK. The CDR3 totals 17 residues. CDR3 region: CASSQFGLAGGIGEQFF. CDR3 coding DNA: TGTGCCAGCAGCCAATTCGGCCTAGCGGGAGGGATCGGTGAGCAGTTCTTC.

This clonotype was counted ten times or more. The gene calls are TRBV10-3 and TRBJ1-6; 10 nucleotides match TRBD1. Germline CDR1 reads ENHRY; CDR2 reads SYGVKD. The CDR3 has 13 amino acids. V dropped 9 bases and J dropped 6; count of bases not matched to a gene: 2. Here the CDR3 reads CAIGTGANSPLHF. The CDR3 region has the DNA TGTGCCATTGGGACAGGGGCTAATTCACCCCTCCACTTT.

This clonotype has a count of ten or more. CDR3 sequence (DNA): TGTGCCAGCAGTCGCCGGGACAAAAATGAAAAACTGTTTTTT. Protein: CASSRRDKNEKLFF. The chain joins TRBV27 to TRBJ1-4; TRBD1 might be the D (6 bases). The CDR3 loop spans 14 amino acids. Trimming shortened V by 5 bases and J by 5 bases, and 12 bases separated the two germline ends. Germline CDR1 MNHEY, CDR2 SMNVEV (reference sequence).

The sample holds many counts of this clonotype. The gene calls are TRBV7-2 and TRBJ1-1; the D gene is possibly TRBD1 (5 bases). Germline CDR1 is SGHTA and CDR2 is FQGNSA. The CDR3 is made up of 15 amino acids. Trimming left V 5 bases short and J 3 bases short, with 16 bases between. CDR3 loop: CASSKGPPLDTEAFF. Here the CDR3 DNA reads TGTGCCAGCAGCAAGGGACCGCCTCTGGACACTGAAGCTTTCTTT.

This rearrangement joins TRBV19 to TRBJ2-5; TRBD2 matches 9 bases. The CDR3 length is 16 residues. Germline V gene data show CDR1 as LNHDA and CDR2 as SQIVND (reference sequence). J lost 1 base, V lost 1 base, and 4 bases had no gene match. Here the CDR3 reads CASSIGRAGGQETQYF. DNA of the CDR3: TGTGCCAGTAGTATAGGAAGAGCGGGGGGCCAAGAGACCCAGTACTTC.

This clonotype showed up just a few times. The rearrangement links TRBV6-5 to TRBJ2-7; 10 nucleotides match TRBD1. Trimming removed 2 bases from V and 4 bases from J; junction bases left unmatched: 5. The CDR3 runs to 15 residues. Germline V gene lookup returns CDR1 MNHEY and CDR2 SVGAGI. CDR3 bases: TGTGCCAGCAGTTACAAGAAGGGACAGGGGTACGAGCAGTACGTC. It is translated as CASSYKKGQGYEQYV.

The V and J genes are TRBV5-1 and TRBJ2-5; D is unclear. The CDR3 spans 12 residues. V lost 4 bases and J 5 bases, leaving 9 bases between the germline ends. Looked up from germline, CDR1 is SGHRS and CDR2 is YFSETQ. In nucleotides, the CDR3 is TGCGCCAGCAGCCAGCAAGGGGAGACCCAGTACTTC. Translating gives CASSQQGETQYF.

This clonotype was detected only a few times. V and J are TRBV7-3 and TRBJ2-3; 11 bases agree with TRBD2. This CDR3 contains 16 residues. Germline V gene data show CDR1 as SGHTA and CDR2 as FQGTGA. Trimming at V came to 4 bases and at J to 4 bases, leaving 7 bases not matched to a gene. The CDR3 region is CASSSGSGRAPDTQYF. The CDR3 region has the DNA TGTGCCAGCAGCTCCGGTAGCGGGAGGGCCCCAGATACGCAGTATTTT.

This clonotype came up a few times. The chain links TRBV6-5 to TRBJ1-1, with D unresolved. CDR3 length equals 13 residues. Germline CDR1 MNHEY, CDR2 SVGAGI. V was trimmed by 0 bases and J by 1 base, leaving 3 bases between them. The CDR3 loop is CASSYSKNTEAFF. The CDR3 coding sequence is TGTGCCAGCAGTTACTCGAAGAACACTGAAGCTTTCTTT.

The chain has TRBV5-4 and TRBJ2-6, with D possibly being TRBD2 (5 bases). CDR1 is SGHNT, CDR2 YYREEE, per germline (reference sequence). V was trimmed by 3 bases and J by 4 bases, leaving 11 bases between them. This CDR3 has 15 residues. CDR3 protein: CASSWVGVGANVLTF. CDR3 nucleotides: TGTGCCAGCAGCTGGGTCGGGGTGGGGGCCAACGTCCTGACTTTC.

This clonotype was detected ten times or more. The chain is built from TRBV12-3 or TRBV12-4 and TRBJ1-1; tentatively, D is TRBD1 (5 bases). The CDR3 extends over 13 amino acids. V shed 5 bases and J shed 2 bases, with 9 bases lying between them. DNA of the CDR3: TGTGCCAGCAGTCAACAGGCTAACACTGAAGCTTTCTTT. This encodes CASSQQANTEAFF.

This clonotype appeared a single time. The chain links TRBV19 to TRBJ1-1; D call uncertain. V was clipped by 6 bases and J by 3 bases, with 11 bases between them. Per germline, CDR1 LNHDA and CDR2 SQIVND (reference sequence). The CDR3 loop spans 13 amino acids. The DNA for the CDR3 is TGTGCCAGTAGCACGAATCGGGACACTGAAGCTTTCTTT. Encoded protein: CASSTNRDTEAFF.

The chain carries TRBV15 and TRBJ2-1, with 8 bases lining up with TRBD1. V was clipped by 4 bases and J by 13 bases; unmatched bases: 9. Germline V gene sequence: CDR1 LNHNV, CDR2 YYDKDF (reference sequence). The length of the CDR3 is 13 residues. Written as DNA, the CDR3 is TGTGCCACCAGCATCTACCCAGGGGGCGCCCAGTTCTTC. Translating gives CATSIYPGGAQFF.

In its sample, this clonotype was seen a few times. This chain joins TRBV12-3 or TRBV12-4 and TRBJ2-3; 11 bases are shared with TRBD2. The CDR3 covers 17 residues. V lost 3 bases, J lost 6 bases, and 11 bases stayed unmatched. CDR3 sequence: CASSLAVLAGAPDTQYF. The CDR3 region has the DNA TGTGCCAGCAGTTTGGCAGTACTAGCGGGAGCCCCCGATACGCAGTATTTT.

The chain has TRBV2 and TRBJ2-1; D not certain. The V gene's germline CDR1 is SNHLY and CDR2 FYNNEI. V lost 5 bases and J lost 14, with 10 bases in between. This CDR3 is 10 amino acids long. The CDR3 sequence: CASSQREEFF. The CDR3 DNA sequence: TGTGCCAGCAGTCAGAGAGAGGAGTTCTTC.

This clonotype was recorded a few times. The chain recombines TRBV20-1 with TRBJ2-7; 8 bases map to TRBD2. The CDR3 loop spans 13 amino acids. The J segment lost 0 bases and the V segment lost 5 bases, leaving 3 bases of the junction unmatched. Per the germline V gene, CDR1 is DFQATT and CDR2 is SNEGSKA (reference sequence). CDR3 nucleotides: TGCAGTGCTGAGCGGGGGAGCTCCTACGAGCAGTACTTC. Translated: CSAERGSSYEQYF.

This chain joins TRBV12-3 or TRBV12-4 and TRBJ2-3, with D possibly matching TRBD2 (6 bases). The CDR3 is 15 amino acids. Between the trimmed V and J ends, which lost 7 bases and 0 bases, there was a span of 14 bases. CDR3 nucleotide sequence: TGTGCCAGCACCCTAGACGGGACTAGCACAGATACGCAGTATTTT. It translates to CASTLDGTSTDTQYF.

Many counts were recorded for this clonotype. The gene calls are TRBV5-8 and TRBJ1-2; D gene uncertain. The CDR3 runs to 11 residues. V was cut by 0 bases and J by 8 bases, with 5 bases left in between. Germline loops: CDR1 SGHTS, CDR2 YDEGEE. The CDR3 here is CASSLEWGYTF. As DNA, the CDR3 is TGTGCCAGCAGCTTGGAATGGGGCTACACCTTC. The full variable domain, in which reference TRBV5-8 and TRBJ1-2 provide the parts outside the CDR3, is EAGVTQSPTHLIKTRGQQATLRCSPISGHTSVYWYQQALGLGLQFLLWYDEGEERNRGNFPPRFSGRQFPNYSSELNVNALELEDSALYLCASSLEWGYTFGSGTRLTVV.

The chain joins TRBV10-3 to TRBJ2-7; TRBD2 might be the D (5 bases). The CDR3 sequence is 14 residues long. CDR1 and CDR2 from the germline V gene are ENHRY and SYGVKD. V gave up 6 bases and J gave up 3 bases, with 15 bases separating them. The chain's CDR3 is CAISRTERVYEQYF. CDR3 bases: TGTGCCATCAGCCGGACGGAGAGGGTCTACGAGCAGTACTTC.

V and J are TRBV21-1 and TRBJ2-7; no check of the table's D call, TRBD1, against the DNA was made. TRBV21-1 is flagged as a pseudogene. CDR3 length: 17 amino acids. The CDR3: CASSKDRAGTGSYEQYV. The DNA of the CDR3 is TGTGCCAGCAGCAAAGATCGCGCGGGGACAGGCTCCTACGAGCAGTACGTC.

This clonotype came up a few times. The chain is built from TRBV27 and TRBJ1-5, with D perhaps matching TRBD1 (6 bases). V lost 3 bases to trimming and J lost 7 bases, with 13 bases between them. Per the germline V gene, CDR1 is MNHEY and CDR2 is SMNVEV (reference sequence). The CDR3 runs to 14 residues. CDR3 region: CASSFWGRGQPQHF. The CDR3, as DNA: TGTGCCAGCAGTTTTTGGGGGCGTGGGCAGCCCCAGCATTTT.

This clonotype was recorded a few times. V gene TRBV4-2 combines with J gene TRBJ2-5; TRBD2 matches at 12 bases. J lost 5 bases, V lost 6 bases, and 16 bases had no gene match. CDR3 length: 18 amino acids. The germline gives CDR1 LGHNA, CDR2 YNFKEQ. CDR3 sequence (DNA): TGTGCCAGCAGTCGCGGGCAGGCTAGCGGGGGGGAATCGGAGACCCAGTACTTC. As protein: CASSRGQASGGESETQYF.